This passage covers 26 T cell receptor beta chains from one sample sequenced in a study of T cells in Graves' hyperthyroidism and ophthalmopathy. What was amplified from RNA transcripts were TCR beta CDR3 regions. The HTBI primer set drove a first-round RT-PCR of the TCR CDR3. TCRdb used MiXCR to reprocess the multiplex PCR reads, holding one entry per CDR3 protein. The data show approximately 620,000 distinct CDR3 sequences, 15% to 20% seen once. The sample taken for sequencing was blood. Every receptor here comes from a woman aged 40 to 50 with Graves' ophthalmopathy.

The table lists this clonotype with many counts. The V and J genes are TRBV6-2 or TRBV6-3 and TRBJ1-5, with 7 bases lining up with TRBD1. The CDR3 is 18 amino acids. The junction had 12 bases not matched to a gene; V was cut back by 4 bases and J by 0 bases. CDR1 and CDR2 from the germline V gene are MNHEY and SVGEGT. CDR3: CASSSGTAFPYSNQPQHF. CDR3 nucleotides: TGTGCCAGCAGTTCCGGGACAGCCTTCCCCTATAGCAATCAGCCCCAGCATTTT.

This clonotype has just a few counts. This CDR3 is CASSYYAGVSGNTIYF. The CDR3 coding sequence is TGTGCCAGCAGTTACTACGCAGGCGTCTCTGGAAACACCATATATTTT. The rearrangement links TRBV6-9 to TRBJ1-3; no definite D call. Trimming took 3 bases from V and 0 from J, leaving 12 bases between them. The CDR3 length is 16 residues. Germline-derived CDR1 and CDR2 are MNHGY and SVAAGI.

The chain combines TRBV6-2 or TRBV6-3 with TRBJ2-1, with D uncertain. Germline CDR1 and CDR2: MNHEY and SVGEGT. V was pared by 8 bases and J by 8 bases, with 10 bases between. The CDR3 loop spans 11 amino acids. The chain's CDR3 is CASLSLDEQFF. Here the CDR3 DNA reads TGTGCCAGCCTTTCCCTCGATGAGCAGTTCTTC.

This clonotype was recorded a few times. V is TRBV20-1 and J is TRBJ2-7, with 9 bases lining up with TRBD2. Germline CDR1 and CDR2: DFQATT and SNEGSKA (reference sequence). The trim removed 6 bases at V and 5 bases at J, leaving 11 bases unmatched. The CDR3 sequence is 14 residues long. CDR3 sequence reads: CSAARAGGTDEQYF. Written as DNA, the CDR3 is TGCAGTGCGGCTAGAGCGGGGGGCACCGACGAGCAGTACTTC.

This clonotype showed up just a few times. The chain carries TRBV10-3 and TRBJ1-4; D is undetermined. CDR3 length: 13 amino acids. In germline, CDR1 is ENHRY, CDR2 SYGVKD. Trimming removed 3 bases from V and 6 bases from J, with 8 bases in between. The CDR3 DNA reads as TGTGCCATCAGTGATGGGGTCGATGAAAAACTGTTTTTT. This gives the protein CAISDGVDEKLFF.

This clonotype was seen a handful of times. The rearrangement uses TRBV6-4 and TRBJ2-1; 11 bases line up with TRBD2. Germline V gene sequence: CDR1 MRHNA, CDR2 SNTAGT. With 8 bases clipped from V and 0 bases from J, the junction kept 12 bases outside the gene matches. This CDR3 has 18 residues. Written as DNA, the CDR3 is TGTGCCAGCCTAAGACTAGCGGGGAACGCGAGCTCCTACAATGAGCAGTTCTTC. Its protein is CASLRLAGNASSYNEQFF.

The sample holds a few counts of this clonotype. The rearrangement joins TRBV28 to TRBJ2-5; tentative D call: TRBD2 (6 bases). Germline V gives CDR1 MDHEN, CDR2 SYDVKM. The CDR3 is 14 residues long. Trimming cost V 6 bases and J 4 bases, with 15 bases left between them. The CDR3 loop is CASSRTGRSETQYF. In DNA form, the CDR3 reads TGTGCCAGCAGCCGGACGGGGAGGTCAGAGACCCAGTACTTC.

This clonotype was counted many times. J is TRBJ1-4 and V is TRBV12-3 or TRBV12-4, with 7 bases fitting TRBD1. This CDR3 comprises 14 residues. V shed 7 bases and J 5 bases; nucleotides not matched to a gene: 7. CDR3 sequence (DNA): TGTGCCAGCACCTTGACAGGGCTGAATGAAAAACTGTTTTTT. This codes for CASTLTGLNEKLFF.

This chain links TRBV28 with TRBJ2-7; D is perhaps TRBD1 or TRBD2 (5 bases each). CDR3 length equals 15 residues. Germline lookup yields CDR1 MDHEN and CDR2 SYDVKM. Trimming pared 4 bases from V and 2 bases from J, leaving 15 bases between. Here the CDR3 reads CASSSPRDGTYEQYF. The DNA of the CDR3 is TGTGCCAGCAGTTCGCCCCGGGACGGTACCTACGAGCAGTACTTC.

Ten or more counts support this clonotype. The chain has TRBV12-3 or TRBV12-4 and TRBJ2-7; 10 bases are shared with TRBD1. The CDR3 is made up of 15 amino acids. J was trimmed by 6 bases and V by 3 bases; bases with no gene match: 8. The chain's CDR3 is CASSFPGGQGVEQYF. CDR3 nucleotide sequence: TGTGCCAGCAGTTTCCCCGGTGGACAGGGGGTCGAGCAGTACTTC.

This rearrangement joins TRBV7-9 to TRBJ1-6; possibly TRBD1 for D (5 bases). CDR1 and CDR2 from the germline V gene are SEHNR and FQNEAQ (reference sequence). V was pared by 2 bases and J by 5 bases, with 16 bases between. The CDR3 is 17 amino acids. DNA of the CDR3: TGTGCCAGCAGCTTATCCACTAGACAGCCGCATAATTCACCCCTCCACTTT. This translates into CASSLSTRQPHNSPLHF.

This clonotype was found many times. CDR3 coding DNA: TGCAGTGCTAGAGCCCAGGGAAATCGCTATGGCTACACCTTC. Translated, it gives CSARAQGNRYGYTF. The chain is built from TRBV20-1 and TRBJ1-2, with D possibly being TRBD1 (5 bases). Germline V lookup: CDR1 DFQATT, CDR2 SNEGSKA (reference sequence). V was cut by 1 base and J by 4 bases, with 13 bases left in between. The length of the CDR3 is 14 residues.

This clonotype was recorded many times. The gene calls are TRBV5-8 and TRBJ1-4, with D unclear. CDR3 size: 16 residues. The germline gives CDR1 SGHTS, CDR2 YDEGEE. V was clipped by 7 bases and J by 0 bases, with 16 bases between them. CDR3 sequence: CASGPNQATTNEKLFF. In DNA, the CDR3 is TGTGCCAGCGGCCCTAACCAGGCGACAACTAATGAAAAACTGTTTTTT. Full variable domain (missing parts from reference TRBV5-8 and TRBJ1-4): EAGVTQSPTHLIKTRGQQATLRCSPISGHTSVYWYQQALGLGLQFLLWYDEGEERNRGNFPPRFSGRQFPNYSSELNVNALELEDSALYLCASGPNQATTNEKLFFGSGTQLSVL.

In this sample, this clonotype turned up a few times. This chain links TRBV11-3 with TRBJ2-2; no clear D. CDR3 size: 13 residues. Trimming took 4 bases from V and 8 from J, leaving 11 bases between them. Germline V CDR1 and CDR2: SGHNT, YENEEA. CDR3 in DNA: TGTGCCAGCAGCTCCCCCAACGAAGGGGAGCTGTTTTTT. It specifies CASSSPNEGELFF.

The rearrangement joins TRBV6-1 to TRBJ2-3; 10 bases are a match to TRBD2. Germline V gene data show CDR1 as MNHNS and CDR2 as SASEGT. V was clipped by 8 bases and J by 3 bases; unmatched bases: 8. The CDR3 spans 15 residues. As DNA, the CDR3 is TGTGCCAGCCTAAAGGGTAGCGGGGGGACAGATACGCAGTATTTT. Translating it yields CASLKGSGGTDTQYF.

This clonotype was seen ten or more times. The chain joins TRBV27 to TRBJ1-4, with D tentatively TRBD1 (5 bases). This CDR3 is 15 amino acids long. Germline CDR1 and CDR2: MNHEY and SMNVEV (reference sequence). V gave up 0 bases and J gave up 7 bases, with 12 bases separating them. CDR3 in DNA: TGTGCCAGCAGTTTATCGGGGGGGAACCGTGAAAAACTGTTTTTT. Its translation: CASSLSGGNREKLFF.

The chain couples TRBV7-2 to TRBJ2-7; a possible D gene is TRBD1 (6 bases). CDR3 size: 14 residues. Germline lookup yields CDR1 SGHTA and CDR2 FQGNSA. V lost 5 bases, J lost 2 bases, and 13 bases lay in between. CDR3 amino acids: CASSPSSGAYEQYF. CDR3 coding DNA: TGTGCCAGCAGCCCATCCTCAGGGGCCTACGAGCAGTACTTC.

The sample holds a few counts of this clonotype. The chain employs TRBV6-1 and TRBJ2-2; weak D call: TRBD2 (6 bases). Germline loops: CDR1 MNHNS, CDR2 SASEGT. The CDR3 is 14 amino acids. V was shortened by 5 bases and J by 3 bases, with 10 bases between the two germline ends. CDR3 residues: CASSYGTYTGELFF. The CDR3 DNA reads as TGTGCCAGCAGTTATGGGACTTACACCGGGGAGCTGTTTTTT.

The sample holds many counts of this clonotype. This chain uses TRBV9 with TRBJ2-2; 12 bases match TRBD2. CDR1 SGDLS and CDR2 YYNGEE come from the germline V gene. V lost 4 bases to trimming and J lost 7 bases; unmatched junction nucleotides: 11. This CDR3 contains 17 residues. CDR3 DNA: TGTGCCAGCAGCTCAACCGGACTAGCGGGGCCCAGCGGGGAGCTGTTTTTT. It specifies CASSSTGLAGPSGELFF. Drawing the rest from reference TRBV9 and TRBJ2-2, the complete variable domain is DSGVTQTPKHLITATGQRVTLRCSPRSGDLSVYWYQQSLDQGLQFLIQYYNGEERAKGNILERFSAQQFPDLHSELNLSSLELGDSALYFCASSSTGLAGPSGELFFGEGSRLTVL.

V usage is TRBV19 and J usage is TRBJ2-1, with 11 positions matching TRBD2. This CDR3 is built from 16 residues. Germline CDR1 and CDR2: LNHDA and SQIVND (reference sequence). V dropped 4 bases and J dropped 8; count of bases not matched to a gene: 10. CDR3 residues: CASSSRTSGRSDEQFF. The CDR3 nucleotides read TGTGCCAGTAGTAGCCGAACTAGCGGGAGAAGTGATGAGCAGTTCTTC.

The J gene is TRBJ2-6, the V gene TRBV7-2; tentatively, D is TRBD2 (5 bases). CDR3 length: 15 residues. The germline V gene encodes CDR1 SGHTA and CDR2 FQGNSA. Trimming cost V 6 bases and J 1 base, with 10 bases left between them. CDR3 sequence (DNA): TGTGCCAGCAGTGGCGGCGGGTCTGGGGCCAACGTCCTGACTTTC. Translated: CASSGGGSGANVLTF.

This clonotype has a handful of counts. This sequence joins TRBV10-3 and TRBJ1-2, with D uncertain. The CDR3 is 15 amino acids. Trimming stripped 0 bases from V and 5 bases from J, with 13 bases between. Per the germline V gene, CDR1 is ENHRY and CDR2 is SYGVKD. CDR3 region: CAISESPDGTYGYTF. In nucleotides, the CDR3 is TGTGCCATCAGTGAGTCTCCGGACGGAACTTATGGCTACACCTTC.

This clonotype was seen a few times. This rearrangement joins TRBV6-6 to TRBJ1-2; no definite D call. Germline CDR1 and CDR2: MNHNY and SVGAGI (reference sequence). V lost 2 bases and J 2 bases, leaving 9 bases between the germline ends. The CDR3 sequence is 14 residues long. The CDR3, as DNA: TGTGCCAGCAGTTACCACAGAGACAACTATGGCTACACCTTC. Its protein is CASSYHRDNYGYTF.

This clonotype was recorded many times. The germline gene is not matched at one end of the junction; a read error may be the cause. This sequence joins TRBV28 and TRBJ1-1; TRBD1 matches at 7 bases. The CDR3 loop spans 12 amino acids. Germline V gene sequence: CDR1 MDHEN, CDR2 SYDVKM. The CDR3 region is CASNLQGTVAFF. CDR3 DNA sequence: TGTGCCAGCAACTTACAGGGGACTGTAGCTTTCTTT.

This clonotype appeared a few times. The chain uses TRBV6-1 and TRBJ2-2; 7 bases are a match to TRBD2. CDR1 and CDR2 (germline): MNHNS, SASEGT. Germline trimming cut 2 bases from V and 5 bases from J; bases unmatched to any gene: 5. The CDR3 has 15 amino acids. The CDR3 nucleotides are TGTGCCAGCAGTGAAATGGGGGGGAGGACCGGGGAGCTGTTTTTT. It specifies CASSEMGGRTGELFF.

This clonotype has at least ten counts. V and J are TRBV24-1 and TRBJ2-5; 7 nucleotides agree with TRBD2. Trimming removed 9 bases from V and 7 bases from J; junction bases left unmatched: 7. From germline, CDR1 is KGHDR and CDR2 SFDVKD. The length of the CDR3 is 12 residues. The DNA of the CDR3 is TGTGCCACCTCGCCGGGGGGAGGGACCCAGTACTTC. It translates to CATSPGGGTQYF.